The rows below give T cell receptor beta chains drawn from one sample of a study of graft-versus-host responses after intestinal transplantation. Sequencing was performed with immunoSEQ multiplex PCR; in TCRdb, only in-frame clones are kept and a portion is missing. The data contain tens of thousands of clones, less than 40% of them singletons. The source was alloreactive CD8+ T cells from a mixed lymphocyte reaction culture, collected before intestinal transplant. The receptor set was obtained from a human patient who received an intestinal transplant. The CDR3 runs from the conserved cysteine through the conserved F or W. Each record gives: clone size, V gene, J gene, D gene, CDR3 protein, CDR3 DNA. D genes are given only for firm matches. Only part of the rows carry a size: once, few, many, or a class if the clone is expanded.

abundance: NA
v_gene: TRBV6-1
j_gene: TRBJ2-1
d_gene: TRBD2
CDR3aa: CASSPGGAYNEQFF
CDR3nt: TGTGCCAGCAGTCCCGGGGGGGCCTACAATGAGCAGTTCTTC

abundance: NA
v_gene: TRBV11-1
j_gene: TRBJ2-7
d_gene: TRBD1
CDR3aa: CASRQGSYEQYF
CDR3nt: TGTGCCAGCAGACAGGGGTCCTACGAGCAGTACTTC

abundance: medium-sized
v_gene: TRBV19
j_gene: TRBJ2-7
d_gene: NA
CDR3aa: CASSIGGSSYEQYF
CDR3nt: TGTGCCAGTAGTATAGGGGGGAGCTCCTACGAGCAGTACTTC

abundance: NA
v_gene: TRBV7-7
j_gene: TRBJ2-6
d_gene: NA
CDR3aa: CASSALLKCHKGRANVLTF
CDR3nt: TGTGCCAGCAGCGCTCTTCTTAAGTGCCACAAAGGTCGGGCCAACGTCCTGACTTTC

abundance: NA
v_gene: TRBV7-9
j_gene: TRBJ2-6
d_gene: NA
CDR3aa: CASSWAGANVLTF
CDR3nt: TGTGCCAGCAGCTGGGCTGGGGCCAACGTCCTGACTTTC

abundance: NA
v_gene: TRBV11-2
j_gene: TRBJ2-5
d_gene: NA
CDR3aa: CASSLRPGETQYF
CDR3nt: TGTGCCAGCAGCTTACGACCTGGGGAGACCCAGTACTTC

abundance: few
v_gene: TRBV7-6
j_gene: TRBJ2-3
d_gene: TRBD2
CDR3aa: CASSLGVSGVFTDTQYF
CDR3nt: TGTGCCAGCAGCTTGGGAGTTAGCGGGGTTTTTACAGATACGCAGTATTTT

abundance: NA
v_gene: TRBV5-1
j_gene: TRBJ1-1
d_gene: TRBD1
CDR3aa: CASSLGDRNTEAFF
CDR3nt: TGCGCCAGCAGCTTAGGGGACAGGAACACTGAAGCTTTCTTT

abundance: NA
v_gene: TRBV11-3
j_gene: TRBJ1-6
d_gene: TRBD1
CDR3aa: CASTQTPVIQGMGSPLHF
CDR3nt: TGTGCCAGCACCCAAACCCCTGTCATACAGGGGATGGGCTCACCCCTCCACTTT

abundance: NA
v_gene: TRBV29-1
j_gene: TRBJ2-1
d_gene: TRBD2
CDR3aa: CSVELPGLAAYEQFF
CDR3nt: TGCAGCGTTGAGCTACCGGGACTAGCAGCTTATGAGCAGTTCTTC

abundance: NA
v_gene: TRBV7-9
j_gene: TRBJ1-2
d_gene: NA
CDR3aa: CASSLGGPRGYTF
CDR3nt: TGTGCCAGCAGCTTGGGGGGACCGCGTGGCTACACCTTC

abundance: NA
v_gene: TRBV6-5
j_gene: TRBJ2-1
d_gene: NA
CDR3aa: CASSTGSEQFF
CDR3nt: TGTGCCAGCAGTACTGGAAGTGAGCAGTTCTTC

abundance: NA
v_gene: TRBV7-9
j_gene: TRBJ1-2
d_gene: NA
CDR3aa: CASSLVGGPGAYTF
CDR3nt: TGTGCCAGCAGCTTAGTGGGGGGCCCGGGAGCCTACACCTTC

abundance: few
v_gene: TRBV7-6
j_gene: TRBJ2-1
d_gene: TRBD2
CDR3aa: CASSLDPLAGVNNEQFF
CDR3nt: TGTGCCAGCAGCTTAGACCCTCTAGCGGGGGTAAACAATGAGCAGTTCTTC

abundance: NA
v_gene: TRBV4-1
j_gene: TRBJ2-1
d_gene: NA
CDR3aa: CASSTLRGRGEQFF
CDR3nt: TGCGCCAGCAGCACCTTAAGGGGCCGGGGTGAGCAGTTCTTC

abundance: NA
v_gene: TRBV9
j_gene: TRBJ2-1
d_gene: NA
CDR3aa: CASSRRRDGRSSYNEQFF
CDR3nt: TGTGCCAGCAGCCGCCGGAGGGACGGCCGGAGCTCCTACAATGAGCAGTTCTTC

abundance: few
v_gene: TRBV19
j_gene: TRBJ1-1
d_gene: NA
CDR3aa: CASSVSQNTEAFF
CDR3nt: TGTGCCAGTAGTGTCTCTCAGAACACTGAAGCTTTCTTT

abundance: medium-sized
v_gene: TRBV2
j_gene: TRBJ2-7
d_gene: TRBD2
CDR3aa: CASSDSWTSSYEQYF
CDR3nt: TGTGCCAGCAGTGATTCCTGGACTAGCTCCTACGAGCAGTACTTC

abundance: NA
v_gene: TRBV4-1
j_gene: TRBJ2-7
d_gene: NA
CDR3aa: CASSQTISYEQYF
CDR3nt: TGTGCCAGCAGCCAAACCATCTCCTACGAGCAGTACTTC

abundance: NA
v_gene: TRBV7-7
j_gene: TRBJ2-7
d_gene: NA
CDR3aa: CASSPGAGSYEQYF
CDR3nt: TGTGCCAGCAGCCCCGGAGCCGGCTCCTACGAGCAGTACTTC

abundance: few
v_gene: TRBV7-6
j_gene: TRBJ2-7
d_gene: NA
CDR3aa: CASSSPGYEQYF
CDR3nt: TGTGCCAGCAGCTCTCCGGGGTACGAGCAGTACTTC

abundance: NA
v_gene: TRBV30
j_gene: TRBJ2-2
d_gene: NA
CDR3aa: CAWSVAVTNTGELFF
CDR3nt: TGTGCCTGGAGTGTTGCAGTTACGAACACCGGGGAGCTGTTTTTT

abundance: NA
v_gene: TRBV6-5
j_gene: TRBJ2-7
d_gene: NA
CDR3aa: CACCTGGVEQYF
CDR3nt: TGTGCCTGCTGTACAGGGGGGGTCGAGCAGTACTTC